This T cell receptor (beta chain) was sequenced in a study of T cell changes during pregnancy in multiple sclerosis (dated by TCRdb to the late 2010s). In the study overall: Changes in the T cell repertoire over the course of pregnancy were examined in this study in women with multiple sclerosis.

As for this clone: This receptor's antigen is unknown. No base quality values were provided; no much bigger clone lies one nucleotide off.

The CDR3 goes from the cysteine to the phenylalanine over 16 residues. The kept DNA is CDR3 alone, 48 bases in frame from the first base. CDR1 and CDR2, looked up from the germline V gene, are SGHAT and FQNNGV. Relative to germline, V is missing 3 bases and J is missing 2 bases, with 5 bases of the junction outside any gene match. Library preparation used the immunoSEQ multiplex PCR assay. TCRdb mirrors the immuneACCESS table, restricted to in-frame sequences. Some clones are absent from its copies; in checked studies, under half trace to an unresolved V gene, and the reason for the others is unknown. The sample contains 40,000 to 60,000 clones, roughly 94% of them found a single time. Clones ranked in the top ten supply around 0.31% of the sample.

The sequence came from a female donor with multiple sclerosis, enrolled in a pregnancy study. This specimen consisted of CD4+ T cells from peripheral blood mononuclear cells, obtained in the third trimester of pregnancy. The V and J genes are TRBV11-2 and TRBJ2-3, and TRBD2 matches 10 of the central bases. At the DNA level, the sequence is TGTGCCAGCAGCTTCAGACTAGCGGGTACCACAGATACGCAGTATTTT. Translated, this gives CASSFRLAGTTDTQYF.